A single sample gave rise to the 3 T cell receptor beta chains below, sequenced in a study of blood T cell repertoires in COVID-19. Clones were read by immunoSEQ multiplex PCR, and TCRdb kept only the in-frame ones, dropping some. The table includes some 110,000 clones, about 88% detected once. Sequences were obtained from peripheral blood. Receptor source: a human donor in a cohort sampled during active COVID-19.

The V gene is TRBV28, the J gene TRBJ1-2; perhaps TRBD1 as D (5 bases). Germline CDR1 MDHEN, CDR2 SYDVKM. Deletions cut 9 bases from V and 2 bases from J, with 13 bases between. The CDR3 runs to 13 residues. CDR3: CASGRAINYGYTF. CDR3 coding DNA: TGTGCCAGTGGCAGGGCTATAAACTATGGCTACACCTTC.

CDR3 bases: TGTGCCAGCAGCTTGAGGACAGGTACTACGGGGGAGCAGTACTTC. Protein: CASSLRTGTTGEQYF. V usage is TRBV7-9 and J usage is TRBJ2-7, with TRBD1 matching 7 bases. The CDR3 spans 15 residues. With 3 bases clipped from V and 7 bases from J, the junction kept 12 bases outside the gene matches. Germline CDR1 is SEHNR and CDR2 is FQNEAQ (reference sequence).

The chain combines TRBV28 with TRBJ1-6; D is unclear. V lost 3 bases to trimming and J lost 9 bases, with 12 bases between them. The CDR3 spans 14 residues. In germline, CDR1 is MDHEN, CDR2 SYDVKM. The CDR3 loop reads CASSFAGYGSPLHF. In nucleotides, the CDR3 is TGTGCCAGCAGTTTCGCGGGGTATGGTTCACCCCTCCACTTT. The full variable domain, its missing parts supplied by reference TRBV28 and TRBJ1-6, is DVKVTQSSRYLVKRTGEKVFLECVQDMDHENMFWYRQDPGLGLRLIYFSYDVKMKEKGDIPEGYSVSREKKERFSLILESASTNQTSMYLCASSFAGYGSPLHFGNGTRLTVT.